These 16 T cell receptor beta chains were all obtained from the same sample, sequenced in a study of cytomegalovirus exposure and HLA in healthy donors. A multiplex PCR was run with 60 Vbeta primers and 13 Jbeta primers. Using immunoSEQ multiplex PCR, the repertoire was profiled, and TCRdb retains in-frame clones only, with some absent. This sample has some 140,000 clones, with about 86% found just once. Sequencing was performed on PBMCs. Source of these receptors: a woman aged 25 to 39 in good health and CMV-seronegative.

On this clone itself: Within the sample, other DNA sequences also encode this same CDR3. The V call is TRBV9, the J call TRBJ2-5; 8 bases line up with TRBD1. The junction had 2 bases not matched to a gene; V was cut back by 1 base and J by 3 bases. Germline V lookup: CDR1 SGDLS, CDR2 YYNGEE. The CDR3 consists of 14 residues. The CDR3 DNA is TGTGCCAGCAGCGTATCGGGACAGGAAGAGACCCAGTACTTC. The encoded protein is CASSVSGQEETQYF.

The rearrangement uses TRBV23-1 and TRBJ2-2; 8 bases line up with TRBD1. TRBV23-1 is an ORF, with its function uncertain. After removal of 9 bases from V and 1 base from J, the junction contained 7 bases not matched to a gene. The CDR3 spans 15 residues. The CDR3 DNA follows: TGCGCCAGGGCACAGGGGGTTCTGAACACCGGGGAGCTGTTTTTT. It yields the protein CARAQGVLNTGELFF.

The chain combines TRBV2 with TRBJ2-3, with 14 bases fitting TRBD2. V was pared by 7 bases and J by 4 bases, with 4 bases of the junction left unmatched. This CDR3 is 15 amino acids long. CDR1 is SNHLY, CDR2 FYNNEI, per germline. The chain's CDR3 is CASIGTSGGSDTQYF. The CDR3 DNA reads as TGTGCCAGCATCGGGACTAGCGGGGGATCAGATACGCAGTATTTT.

The chain links TRBV7-2 to TRBJ1-2, with 9 nucleotides matching TRBD1. The CDR3 loop spans 18 amino acids. J lost 0 bases, V lost 7 bases, and 15 bases had no gene match. The germline CDR1 and CDR2 sequences are SGHTA and FQGNSA. CDR3 sequence (DNA): TGTGCCAGCACCCTACCACGGGACAGGGATCGTACTAACTATGGCTACACCTTC. Amino acids: CASTLPRDRDRTNYGYTF.

The chain links TRBV6-5 to TRBJ2-5; 7 bases line up with TRBD2. Germline lookup yields CDR1 MNHEY and CDR2 SVGAGI. The CDR3 spans 15 residues. Trimming at V came to 6 bases and at J to 4 bases, leaving 11 bases not matched to a gene. The DNA for the CDR3 is TGTGCCAGCAGGGGGCGGGGGTGGGATGGAGAGACCCAGTACTTC. Amino acids: CASRGRGWDGETQYF.

The chain uses TRBV7-2 and TRBJ2-3; TRBD1 agrees at 8 bases. CDR1 and CDR2 from the germline V gene are SGHTA and FQGNSA. This CDR3 is 15 amino acids long. V lost 4 bases, J lost 4 bases, and 7 bases stayed unmatched. In nucleotides, the CDR3 is TGTGCCAGCAGCTCGACAGGGGCTGGGGCAGATACGCAGTATTTT. Its protein is CASSSTGAGADTQYF.

V is TRBV7-9 and J is TRBJ1-1, with D perhaps TRBD1 (6 bases). Trimming stripped 6 bases from V and 0 bases from J, with 11 bases between. CDR3 length: 14 amino acids. Germline V gene sequence: CDR1 SEHNR, CDR2 FQNEAQ (reference sequence). In DNA form, the CDR3 reads TGTGCCAGCAGACTCGGGACATTGAACACTGAAGCTTTCTTT. It yields the protein CASRLGTLNTEAFF.

The rearrangement links TRBV6-1 to TRBJ2-2, with TRBD2 matching over 7 bases. The CDR3 contains 14 residues. The ends lost 7 bases at V and 4 bases at J; junction bases unmatched: 6. Germline values: CDR1 MNHNS, CDR2 SASEGT. The CDR3 DNA sequence: TGTGCCAGCAACCAGCGGGGACTCACCGGGGAGCTGTTTTTT. Its protein is CASNQRGLTGELFF.

In the case of this clone: At one end the junction does not follow the germline gene, possibly because of a read error. The rearrangement uses TRBV27 and TRBJ1-2; D is unresolved. The CDR3 totals 15 residues. Germline-derived CDR1 and CDR2 are MNHEY and SMNVEV (reference sequence). The DNA for the CDR3 is TGTGCCAGCAGACGAACGACCGGCGGATTGTATGGCTACCCCTTC. Translated: CASRRTTGGLYGYPF.

The chain uses TRBV19 and TRBJ1-1; no firm D call. Deletions cut 1 base from V and 4 bases from J, with 13 bases between. CDR3 length: 15 amino acids. Germline V gives CDR1 LNHDA, CDR2 SQIVND (reference sequence). The CDR3 sequence is CASSIGAGTSTEAFF. The CDR3 DNA is TGTGCCAGTAGTATAGGAGCTGGTACGAGCACTGAAGCTTTCTTT.

The rearrangement links TRBV7-9 to TRBJ2-3; D is perhaps TRBD1 (6 bases). CDR1 is SEHNR and CDR2 is FQNEAQ in the germline V gene (reference sequence). Trimming removed 7 bases at V and 8 bases at J, with 22 bases between. The CDR3 totals 15 residues. CDR3 nucleotides: TGTGCCAGCACCGCCCAGGGGAAGGACGAGGGTACGCAGTATTTT. Protein sequence: CASTAQGKDEGTQYF.

This rearrangement joins TRBV28 to TRBJ1-5; perhaps TRBD1 as D (6 bases). V lost 7 bases to trimming and J lost 0 bases, with 13 bases between them. The CDR3 contains 15 residues. Germline CDR1 reads MDHEN; CDR2 reads SYDVKM. The CDR3 nucleotides read TGTGCCAGCAATACAGGGTTCAATAGCAATCAGCCCCAGCATTTT. Translated: CASNTGFNSNQPQHF.

The rearrangement joins TRBV7-3 to TRBJ1-1; TRBD1 matches 7 bases. This CDR3 has 13 amino acids. Trimming took 2 bases from V and 3 from J; bases not matched to a gene: 0. CDR1 SGHTA and CDR2 FQGTGA come from the germline V gene. The CDR3 loop reads CASSLDRDTEAFF. In DNA form, the CDR3 reads TGTGCCAGCAGCTTAGACAGGGACACTGAAGCTTTCTTT.

The V call is TRBV27, the J call TRBJ1-5, with D hard to call. This CDR3 spans 13 amino acids. Germline V gene sequence: CDR1 MNHEY, CDR2 SMNVEV (reference sequence). V lost 2 bases, J lost 9 bases, and 11 bases lay in between. Here the CDR3 reads CASSLAPSRPQHF. DNA for the CDR3: TGTGCCAGCAGTTTAGCCCCATCCAGGCCCCAGCATTTT.

The V and J genes are TRBV7-9 and TRBJ2-2; weak D call: TRBD1 (7 bases). V lost 6 bases and J 4 bases, leaving 12 bases between the germline ends. Germline-derived CDR1 and CDR2 are SEHNR and FQNEAQ (reference sequence). The CDR3 totals 14 residues. CDR3 DNA sequence: TGTGCCAGCAGGCGGGACAGAGTCACCGGGGAGCTGTTTTTT. This encodes CASRRDRVTGELFF.

Notes on this clone: Other DNA sequences of this sample code for an identical CDR3. The chain combines TRBV4-3 with TRBJ2-7; 11 bases are shared with TRBD1. The V and J ends lost 4 bases and 3 bases, in that order; junction bases with no gene match: 2. CDR3 length: 14 residues. Germline CDR1 and CDR2: LGHNA and YSLEER. CDR3 nucleotide sequence: TGCGCCAGCAGCCCAGGGACAGGGGGCTACGAGCAGTACTTC. Encoded protein: CASSPGTGGYEQYF.